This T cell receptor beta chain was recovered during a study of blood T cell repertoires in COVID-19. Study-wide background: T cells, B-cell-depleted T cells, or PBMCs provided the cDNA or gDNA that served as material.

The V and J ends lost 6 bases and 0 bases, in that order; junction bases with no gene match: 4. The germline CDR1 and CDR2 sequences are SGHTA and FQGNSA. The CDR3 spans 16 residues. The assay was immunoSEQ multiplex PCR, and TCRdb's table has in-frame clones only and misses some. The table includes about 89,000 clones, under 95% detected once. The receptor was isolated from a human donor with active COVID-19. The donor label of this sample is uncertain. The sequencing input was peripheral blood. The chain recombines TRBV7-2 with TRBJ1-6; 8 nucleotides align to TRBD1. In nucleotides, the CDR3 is TGTGCCAGCAGAACAACAGGGGGCTCCTATAATTCACCCCTCCACTTT. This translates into CASRTTGGSYNSPLHF.